This TCR beta chain was sequenced in a study of shared clonotypes between healthy human individuals. Clones were sequenced by immunoSEQ multiplex PCR, and TCRdb holds only the in-frame ones, with some missing. This table has fewer than 1 million clones, about 96% appearing once. Per the germline V gene, CDR1 is SEHNR and CDR2 is FQNEAQ (reference sequence). After removal of 6 bases from V and 3 bases from J, the junction contained 11 bases not matched to a gene. This CDR3 contains 16 residues. CD45RO negativity and positive selection for CCR7 defined naive CD8 cells, a population that excluded terminally differentiated effector memory CD45RA+ cells.

The TCR sequence derives from a man aged 30 to 45 in good health. V usage is TRBV7-9 and J usage is TRBJ2-1; the match to TRBD1 covers 7 bases. The sequenced sample consisted of naive CD8+ T cells sorted from blood. CDR3: CASRRSGTERYNEQFF. The CDR3 DNA is TGTGCCAGCAGGCGATCCGGGACAGAACGCTACAATGAGCAGTTCTTC.